This TCR beta chain emerged from a study of shared clonotypes between healthy human individuals. Overall study results and limits: Clonotypes not shared had lower generation probabilities than those common to all four donors.

Sequencing used immunoSEQ multiplex PCR; TCRdb keeps in-frame clones, though not all of them. The sample carries 650,000 to 800,000 clones, 72% recorded once. This CDR3 contains 15 residues. The trim removed 5 bases at V and 3 bases at J, leaving 6 bases unmatched. Germline assignment: CDR1 MDHEN and CDR2 SYDVKM. The table lists this clone with a few counts. No antigen is known for it. The genes are TRBV28 and TRBJ1-2; TRBD1 matches 10 bases. This TCR came from a woman under 40 in good health. Material: memory CD4+ T cells sorted from blood. Subset defined: CD45RA-negative fraction. CDR3 sequence (DNA): TGTGCCAGCAGTAGGACAGGGGGGAGTCACTATGGCTACACCTTC. This gives the protein CASSRTGGSHYGYTF.